This T cell receptor beta chain was captured by sequencing in a study of cytomegalovirus exposure and HLA in healthy donors. Across the whole study: Earlier, about 180 million T cells were analyzed, and 117 million unique TCR beta sequences were found among them.

Amplification used 60 Vbeta primers and 13 Jbeta primers. Data came from immunoSEQ multiplex PCR; TCRdb stores just in-frame clones and leaves some out. The sample lists 170,000 or so clones, 80% to 85% occurring once. The V gene's germline CDR1 is SNHLY and CDR2 FYNNEI. The CDR3 sequence is 17 residues long. The J segment lost 5 bases and the V segment lost 7 bases, leaving 10 bases of the junction unmatched. The chain recombines TRBV2 with TRBJ2-2, with 13 bases aligning to TRBD2. Sequencing was performed on PBMCs. The TCR was taken from a boy aged 2-9 years in good health and CMV-seronegative. The CDR3 reads CASTPGLAGVKTGELFF. CDR3 bases: TGTGCCAGCACTCCTGGACTAGCGGGAGTAAAAACCGGGGAGCTGTTTTTT.